This T cell receptor beta chain derives from a study of cytomegalovirus exposure and HLA in healthy donors. Overall study findings and caveats: In vitro assays verified that three CMV-associated chains recognized CMV antigens specifically.

TCRdb's table, derived via immunoSEQ multiplex PCR, lists solely in-frame clones and lacks some. The sample records roughly 310,000 clones, approximately 85% being singletons. Between the trimmed V and J ends, which lost 4 bases and 4 bases, there was a span of 11 bases. Per germline, CDR1 SGHAT and CDR2 FQNNGV. This CDR3 is 13 amino acids long. As regards this clone: Its specificity is not known.

The sequence was obtained from a man between 25 and 39 years old in good health and CMV-seronegative. V is TRBV11-2 and J is TRBJ2-7; weak D call: TRBD1 (5 bases). The specimen was PBMCs. The CDR3 protein is CASSSWTLYEQYF. The CDR3 DNA is TGTGCCAGCAGCTCATGGACATTATACGAGCAGTACTTC.